This T cell receptor beta chain is from a study of monozygotic twins with inflammatory bowel disease. TCRdb reprocessed the 5' RACE reads, keeping one entry per CDR3 protein, no DNA. This sample contains nearly 450,000 distinct CDR3 sequences. The CDR3 runs 18 residues. The germline gives CDR1 SGHVS, CDR2 FQNEAQ. Comment on this clonotype: Antigen: not known.

General study findings and limits: Twins classed as concordant or discordant showed no difference in repertoire similarity, possibly from limited power.

Each donor supplied approximately 2.5 ml of blood. The specimen sequenced was blood. The gene calls are TRBV7-8 and TRBJ1-4. This TCR was sampled from a human donor with ulcerative colitis or Crohn's disease, or a healthy co-twin of an affected twin (not recorded which). The CDR3: CASSNSRRQDTTNEKLFF. The variable domain in full, with the rest retrieved from reference TRBV7-8 and TRBJ1-4, is GAGVSQSPRYKVAKRGQDVALRCDPISGHVSLFWYQQALGQGPEFLTYFQNEAQLDKSGLPSDRFFAERPEGSVSTLKIQRTQQEDSAVYLCASSNSRRQDTTNEKLFFGSGTQLSVL.